This is a list of T cell receptor beta chains from one sample in a study of T cell repertoires in cytomegalovirus infection. TCRdb called the reads again in MiXCR, with one record for every CDR3 protein. Of about 830,000 distinct CDR3 sequences listed, roughly 33% were seen once; the top ten hold 9.5% to 15%. Which antigens these TCRs recognize remains unknown. Sequenced here: cultured CD8+ T cells from PBMCs, sampled from culture after CMV antigen stimulation. The receptors here all came from a human donor in good health (CMV status not recorded). Some clones in this sample may be carry-over from other donors' samples. Each CDR3 is given with its conserved first and last residue. A D gene is named only where the DNA matches it firmly. Clone sizes are given selectively: once, few, many, or a class where the clone is expanded.

cdr3_aa: CAISTAYGYTF
cdr3_nt: TGTGCCATCAGTACGGCCTATGGCTACACCTTC
d_call: -
clone_size: -
v_call: TRBV10-3
j_call: TRBJ1-2

cdr3_aa: CAISETLRGSNEKLFF
cdr3_nt: TGTGCCATCAGTGAGACCCTACGGGGGTCTAATGAAAAACTGTTTTTT
d_call: -
clone_size: -
v_call: TRBV10-3
j_call: TRBJ1-4

cdr3_aa: CASSYAGHLGNTEAFF
cdr3_nt: TGTGCCAGCAGTTACGCCGGACACCTAGGGAACACTGAAGCTTTCTTT
d_call: -
clone_size: -
v_call: TRBV6-5
j_call: TRBJ1-1

cdr3_aa: CATALGIYNEQFF
cdr3_nt: TGTGCTACTGCTCTAGGAATCTACAATGAGCAGTTCTTC
d_call: -
clone_size: many
v_call: TRBV12-5
j_call: TRBJ2-1

cdr3_aa: CATSDFSGNEQFF
cdr3_nt: TGTGCCACCAGTGATTTTTCAGGGAATGAGCAGTTCTTC
d_call: -
clone_size: -
v_call: TRBV24-1
j_call: TRBJ2-1

cdr3_aa: CASSPGGFSEAFF
cdr3_nt: TGTGCCAGCAGCCCCGGGGGGTTCTCTGAAGCTTTCTTT
d_call: -
clone_size: -
v_call: TRBV7-9
j_call: TRBJ1-1

cdr3_aa: CASSEAVKDEQFF
cdr3_nt: TGTGCCAGCAGTGAAGCAGTGAAGGATGAGCAGTTCTTC
d_call: -
clone_size: -
v_call: TRBV6-1
j_call: TRBJ2-1

cdr3_aa: CASSLGAYTEAFF
cdr3_nt: TGTGCCAGCAGCTTAGGGGCCTACACTGAAGCTTTCTTT
d_call: -
clone_size: many
v_call: TRBV7-8
j_call: TRBJ1-1

cdr3_aa: CASSPRQEISGNTIYF
cdr3_nt: TGTGCCAGCAGCCCAAGACAGGAGATCTCTGGAAACACCATATATTTT
d_call: -
clone_size: -
v_call: TRBV7-9
j_call: TRBJ1-3

cdr3_aa: CASSFIQGYTGELFF
cdr3_nt: TGTGCCAGCAGCTTTATACAGGGATACACCGGGGAGCTGTTTTTT
d_call: -
clone_size: few
v_call: TRBV7-9
j_call: TRBJ2-2

cdr3_aa: CASSEDPRRVGAFF
cdr3_nt: TGTGCCAGCAGTGAAGACCCCAGGAGGGTTGGAGCTTTCTTT
d_call: -
clone_size: -
v_call: TRBV25-1
j_call: TRBJ1-1

cdr3_aa: CASSLEALNEQFF
cdr3_nt: TGTGCCAGCAGTTTAGAGGCCCTTAATGAGCAGTTCTTC
d_call: -
clone_size: few
v_call: TRBV12-3/TRBV12-4
j_call: TRBJ2-1

cdr3_aa: CASSLTAGTGNEQYF
cdr3_nt: TGTGCCAGCAGCTTAACCGCCGGGACAGGGAACGAGCAGTACTTC
d_call: TRBD1
clone_size: -
v_call: TRBV7-2
j_call: TRBJ2-7

cdr3_aa: CASSYSPEGNTEAFF
cdr3_nt: TGTGCCAGCAGTTACTCTCCGGAGGGGAACACTGAAGCTTTCTTT
d_call: -
clone_size: few
v_call: TRBV6-5
j_call: TRBJ1-1

cdr3_aa: CSVEEGYNQPQHF
cdr3_nt: TGCAGCGTTGAAGAGGGTTACAATCAGCCCCAGCATTTT
d_call: -
clone_size: few
v_call: TRBV29-1
j_call: TRBJ1-5

cdr3_aa: CASSPFSGGITDTQYF
cdr3_nt: TGTGCCAGCAGCCCTTTTAGTGGGGGGATCACAGATACGCAGTATTTT
d_call: -
clone_size: -
v_call: TRBV5-4
j_call: TRBJ2-3

cdr3_aa: CASSLRTGNTGELFF
cdr3_nt: TGTGCTAGCAGCTTAAGGACAGGGAACACCGGGGAGCTGTTTTTT
d_call: TRBD1
clone_size: many
v_call: TRBV5-1
j_call: TRBJ2-2

cdr3_aa: CASSYSRPTSLGNIQYF
cdr3_nt: TGTGCCAGCAGTTACTCTCGACCTACCTCCCTCGGAAACATTCAGTACTTC
d_call: -
clone_size: -
v_call: TRBV6-5
j_call: TRBJ2-4

cdr3_aa: CASSSPPPGAGGETQYF
cdr3_nt: TGTGCCAGCAGTTCCCCCCCCCCAGGGGCGGGTGGAGAGACCCAGTACTTC
d_call: -
clone_size: many
v_call: TRBV27
j_call: TRBJ2-5

cdr3_aa: CASSLEKNQETQYF
cdr3_nt: TGTGCCAGCAGCTTAGAGAAGAACCAAGAGACCCAGTACTTC
d_call: -
clone_size: -
v_call: TRBV7-9
j_call: TRBJ2-5

cdr3_aa: CASSHTSGDFTDTQYF
cdr3_nt: TGTGCCAGCAGTCATACTAGCGGGGATTTCACAGATACGCAGTATTTT
d_call: TRBD2
clone_size: many
v_call: TRBV6-1
j_call: TRBJ2-3

cdr3_aa: CACSLGADRADTQYF
cdr3_nt: TGTGCCTGCAGCTTAGGGGCAGATCGGGCAGATACGCAGTATTTT
d_call: -
clone_size: once
v_call: TRBV7-3
j_call: TRBJ2-3

cdr3_aa: CASSGVEYSTEAFF
cdr3_nt: TGTGCCAGCAGCGGAGTAGAATACAGCACTGAAGCTTTCTTT
d_call: -
clone_size: few
v_call: TRBV9
j_call: TRBJ1-1

cdr3_aa: CASSAQSIPLTGELFF
cdr3_nt: TGTGCCAGCAGCGCCCAGTCTATTCCCCTAACCGGGGAGCTGTTTTTT
d_call: -
clone_size: -
v_call: TRBV7-8
j_call: TRBJ2-2

cdr3_aa: CASSLVGASGAPNSYNEQFF
cdr3_nt: TGCGCCAGCAGCTTGGTGGGTGCTAGCGGGGCCCCCAACTCCTACAATGAGCAGTTCTTC
d_call: TRBD2
clone_size: -
v_call: TRBV5-1
j_call: TRBJ2-1